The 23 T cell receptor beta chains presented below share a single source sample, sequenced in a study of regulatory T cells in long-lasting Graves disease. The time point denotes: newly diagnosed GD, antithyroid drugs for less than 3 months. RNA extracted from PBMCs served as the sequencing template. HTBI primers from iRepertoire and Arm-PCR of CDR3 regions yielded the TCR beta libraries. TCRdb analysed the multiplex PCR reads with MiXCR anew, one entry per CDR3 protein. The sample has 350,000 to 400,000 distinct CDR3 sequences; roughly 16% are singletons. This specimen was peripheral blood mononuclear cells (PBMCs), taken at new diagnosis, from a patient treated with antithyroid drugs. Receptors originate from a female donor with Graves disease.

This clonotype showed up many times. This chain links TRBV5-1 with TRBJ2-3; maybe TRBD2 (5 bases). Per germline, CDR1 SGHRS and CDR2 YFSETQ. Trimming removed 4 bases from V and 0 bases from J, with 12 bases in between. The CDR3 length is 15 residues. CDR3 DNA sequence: TGCGCCAGCAGCAGAAGCGGTACTAGCACAGATACGCAGTATTTT. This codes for CASSRSGTSTDTQYF.

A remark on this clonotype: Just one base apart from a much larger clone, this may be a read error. CDR3 loop: CASSQGGSVGYIF. The CDR3 bases are TGTGCCAGCAGCCAAGGAGGGTCGGTTGGCTACATCTTC. V is TRBV3-1 and J is TRBJ1-2; D unclear. This CDR3 is 13 amino acids long. Germline CDR1 is LGHDT and CDR2 is YNNKEL (reference sequence). The full variable domain, in which reference TRBV3-1 and TRBJ1-2 provide the parts outside the CDR3, is DTAVSQTPKYLVTQMGNDKSIKCEQNLGHDTMYWYKQDSKKFLKIMFSYNNKELIINETVPNRFSPKSPDKAHLNLHINSLELGDSAVYFCASSQGGSVGYIFGSGTRLTVV.

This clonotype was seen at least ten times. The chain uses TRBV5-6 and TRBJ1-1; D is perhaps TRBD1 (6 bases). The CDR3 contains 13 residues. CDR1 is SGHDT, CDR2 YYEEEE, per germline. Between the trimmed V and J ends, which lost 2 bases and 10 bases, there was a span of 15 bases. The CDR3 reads CASSLRGAEGAFF. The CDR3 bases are TGTGCCAGCAGCTTACGGGGGGCTGAAGGAGCTTTCTTT.

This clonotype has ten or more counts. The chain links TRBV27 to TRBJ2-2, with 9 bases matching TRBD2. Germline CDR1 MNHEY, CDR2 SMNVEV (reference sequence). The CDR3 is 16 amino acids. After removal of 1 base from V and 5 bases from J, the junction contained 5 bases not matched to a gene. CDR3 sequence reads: CASSLWIAGGTGELFF. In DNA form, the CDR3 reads TGTGCCAGCAGTTTATGGATCGCGGGGGGGACCGGGGAGCTGTTTTTT.

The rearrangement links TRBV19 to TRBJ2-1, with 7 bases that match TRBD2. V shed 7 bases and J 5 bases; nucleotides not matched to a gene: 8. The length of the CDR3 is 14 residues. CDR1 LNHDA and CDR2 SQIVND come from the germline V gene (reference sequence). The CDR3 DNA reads TGTGCCAGTACGCCTAGCGGTCGCCACAATGAGCAGTTCTTC. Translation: CASTPSGRHNEQFF.

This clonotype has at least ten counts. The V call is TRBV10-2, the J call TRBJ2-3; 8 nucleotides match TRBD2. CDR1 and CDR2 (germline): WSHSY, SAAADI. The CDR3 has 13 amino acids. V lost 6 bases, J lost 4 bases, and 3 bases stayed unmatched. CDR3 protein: CASRAGVADTQYF. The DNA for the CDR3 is TGCGCCAGCAGAGCGGGAGTAGCAGATACGCAGTATTTT.

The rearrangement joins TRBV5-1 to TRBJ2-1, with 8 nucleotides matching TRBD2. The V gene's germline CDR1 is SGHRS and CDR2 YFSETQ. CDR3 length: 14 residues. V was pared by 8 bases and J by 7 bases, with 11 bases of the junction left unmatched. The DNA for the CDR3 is TGCGCCAGGGCCGGGACTAGTAATATGAATGAGCAGTTCTTC. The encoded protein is CARAGTSNMNEQFF. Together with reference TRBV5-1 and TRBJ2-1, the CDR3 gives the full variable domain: KAGVTQTPRYLIKTRGQQVTLSCSPISGHRSVSWYQQTPGQGLQFLFEYFSETQRNKGNFPGRFSGRQFSNSRSEMNVSTLELGDSALYLCARAGTSNMNEQFFGPGTRLTVL.

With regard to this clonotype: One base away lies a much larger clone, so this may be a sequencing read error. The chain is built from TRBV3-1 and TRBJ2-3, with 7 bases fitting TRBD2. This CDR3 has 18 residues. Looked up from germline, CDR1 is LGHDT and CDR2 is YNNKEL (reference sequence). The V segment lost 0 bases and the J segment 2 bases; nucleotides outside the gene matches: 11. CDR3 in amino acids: CASSQDNREGGFTDTQYF. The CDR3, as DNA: TGTGCCAGCAGCCAAGATAATCGAGAGGGAGGGTTCACAGATACGCAGTATTTT.

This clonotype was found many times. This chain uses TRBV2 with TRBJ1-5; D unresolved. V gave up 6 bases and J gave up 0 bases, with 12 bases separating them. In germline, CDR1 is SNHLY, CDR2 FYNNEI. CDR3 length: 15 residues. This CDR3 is CASSAQGSSNQPQHF. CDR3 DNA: TGTGCCAGCAGCGCCCAAGGCAGTAGCAATCAGCCCCAGCATTTT.

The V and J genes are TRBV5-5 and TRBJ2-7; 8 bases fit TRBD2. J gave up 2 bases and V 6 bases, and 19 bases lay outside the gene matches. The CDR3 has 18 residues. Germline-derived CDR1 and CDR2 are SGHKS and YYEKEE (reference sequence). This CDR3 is CASTPPGRVRLSTYEQYF. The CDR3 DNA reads TGTGCCAGCACCCCACCCGGGAGGGTCCGTTTAAGTACCTACGAGCAGTACTTC. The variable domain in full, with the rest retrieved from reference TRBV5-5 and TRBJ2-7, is DAGVTQSPTHLIKTRGQQVTLRCSPISGHKSVSWYQQVLGQGPQFIFQYYEKEERGRGNFPDRFSARQFPNYSSELNVNALLLGDSALYLCASTPPGRVRLSTYEQYFGPGTRLTVT.

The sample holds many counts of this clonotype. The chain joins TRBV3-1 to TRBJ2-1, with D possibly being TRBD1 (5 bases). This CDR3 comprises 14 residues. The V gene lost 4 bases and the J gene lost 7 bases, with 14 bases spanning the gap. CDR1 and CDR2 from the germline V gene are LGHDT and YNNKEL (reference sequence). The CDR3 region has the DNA TGTGCCAGCAGCCCACGCAAGGCAGGGAATGAGCAGTTCTTC. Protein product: CASSPRKAGNEQFF.

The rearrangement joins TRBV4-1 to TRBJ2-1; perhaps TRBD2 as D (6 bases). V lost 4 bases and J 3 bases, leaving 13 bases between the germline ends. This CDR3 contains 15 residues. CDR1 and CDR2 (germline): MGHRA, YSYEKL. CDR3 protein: CASSRPQEGYNEQFF. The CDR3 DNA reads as TGCGCCAGCAGCCGTCCTCAGGAGGGCTACAATGAGCAGTTCTTC.

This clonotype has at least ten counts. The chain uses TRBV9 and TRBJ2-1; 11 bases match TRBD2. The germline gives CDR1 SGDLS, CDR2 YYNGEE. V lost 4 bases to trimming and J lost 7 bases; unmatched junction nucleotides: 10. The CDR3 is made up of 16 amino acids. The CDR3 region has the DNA TGTGCCAGCAGCTTAACACTAGCGGGAGTCCGGAATGAGCAGTTCTTC. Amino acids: CASSLTLAGVRNEQFF.

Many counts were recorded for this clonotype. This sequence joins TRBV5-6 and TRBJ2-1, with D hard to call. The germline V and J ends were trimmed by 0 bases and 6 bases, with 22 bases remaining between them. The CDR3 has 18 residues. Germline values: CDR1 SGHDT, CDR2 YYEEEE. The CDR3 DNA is TGTGCCAGCAGCTTGGCCCATGGGGTAAACCCCTATCGCAATGAGCAGTTCTTC. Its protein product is CASSLAHGVNPYRNEQFF.

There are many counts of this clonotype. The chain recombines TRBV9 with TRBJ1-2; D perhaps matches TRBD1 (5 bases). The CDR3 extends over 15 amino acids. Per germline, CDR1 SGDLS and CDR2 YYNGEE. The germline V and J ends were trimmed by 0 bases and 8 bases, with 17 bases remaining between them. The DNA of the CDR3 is TGTGCCAGCAGCGTAGGCACAGGTCCCTCGGGCGGCTACACCTTC. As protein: CASSVGTGPSGGYTF.

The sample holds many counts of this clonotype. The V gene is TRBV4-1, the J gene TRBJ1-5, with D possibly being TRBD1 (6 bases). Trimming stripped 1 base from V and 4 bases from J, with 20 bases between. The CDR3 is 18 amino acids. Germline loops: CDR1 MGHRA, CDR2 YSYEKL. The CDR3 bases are TGCGCCAGCAGCCAAGGGGGCCGGGGACAATCGTTGAATCAGCCCCAGCATTTT. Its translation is CASSQGGRGQSLNQPQHF.

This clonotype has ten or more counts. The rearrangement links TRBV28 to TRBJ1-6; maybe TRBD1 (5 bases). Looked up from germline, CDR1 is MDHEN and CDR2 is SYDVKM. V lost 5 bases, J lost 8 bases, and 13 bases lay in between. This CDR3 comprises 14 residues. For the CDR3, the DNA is TGTGCCAGCAGTCTCAGACAGCGGGATTCACCCCTCCACTTT. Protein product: CASSLRQRDSPLHF.

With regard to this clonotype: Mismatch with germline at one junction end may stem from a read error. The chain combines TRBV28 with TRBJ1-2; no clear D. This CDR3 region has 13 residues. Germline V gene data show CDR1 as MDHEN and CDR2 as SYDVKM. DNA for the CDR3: TGTGCCAGCAGTTTAGCGGGGAACTATGGCCACACCTTC. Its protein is CASSLAGNYGHTF.

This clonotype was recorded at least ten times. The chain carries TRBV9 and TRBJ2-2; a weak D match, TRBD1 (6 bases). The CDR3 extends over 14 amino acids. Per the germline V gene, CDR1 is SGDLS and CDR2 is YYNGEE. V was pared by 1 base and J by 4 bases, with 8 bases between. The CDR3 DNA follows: TGTGCCAGCAGCGTAAGGGGGTTCACCGGGGAGCTGTTTTTT. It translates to CASSVRGFTGELFF.

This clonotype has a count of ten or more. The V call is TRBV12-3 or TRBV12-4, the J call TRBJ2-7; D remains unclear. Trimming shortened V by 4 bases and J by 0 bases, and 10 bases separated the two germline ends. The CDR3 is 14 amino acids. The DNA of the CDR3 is TGTGCCAGCAGTTGGGTGGCAGGCTCCTACGAGCAGTACTTC. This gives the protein CASSWVAGSYEQYF.

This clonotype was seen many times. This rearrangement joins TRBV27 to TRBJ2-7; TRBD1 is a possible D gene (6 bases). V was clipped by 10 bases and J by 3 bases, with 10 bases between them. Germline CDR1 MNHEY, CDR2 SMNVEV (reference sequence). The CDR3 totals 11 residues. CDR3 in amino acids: CATGTHYEQYF. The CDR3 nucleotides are TGTGCCACCGGGACACACTACGAGCAGTACTTC.

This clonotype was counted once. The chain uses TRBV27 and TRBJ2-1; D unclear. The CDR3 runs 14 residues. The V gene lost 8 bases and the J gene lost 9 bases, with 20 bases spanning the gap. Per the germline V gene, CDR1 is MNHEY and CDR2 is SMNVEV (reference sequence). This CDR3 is CASSLIETWGEQFF. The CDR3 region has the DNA TGTGCCAGCTCCCTTATAGAGACTTGGGGTGAGCAGTTCTTC.

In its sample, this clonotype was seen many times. The CDR3 coding sequence is TGTGCCACCAGTGATCCCTCGGGGGACAGTCGAGAGACCCAGTACTTC. This encodes CATSDPSGDSRETQYF. J is TRBJ2-5 and V is TRBV24-1; weak D call: TRBD1 (7 bases). Per the germline V gene, CDR1 is KGHDR and CDR2 is SFDVKD. The germline V and J ends were trimmed by 3 bases and 4 bases, with 17 bases remaining between them. The CDR3 loop spans 16 amino acids.